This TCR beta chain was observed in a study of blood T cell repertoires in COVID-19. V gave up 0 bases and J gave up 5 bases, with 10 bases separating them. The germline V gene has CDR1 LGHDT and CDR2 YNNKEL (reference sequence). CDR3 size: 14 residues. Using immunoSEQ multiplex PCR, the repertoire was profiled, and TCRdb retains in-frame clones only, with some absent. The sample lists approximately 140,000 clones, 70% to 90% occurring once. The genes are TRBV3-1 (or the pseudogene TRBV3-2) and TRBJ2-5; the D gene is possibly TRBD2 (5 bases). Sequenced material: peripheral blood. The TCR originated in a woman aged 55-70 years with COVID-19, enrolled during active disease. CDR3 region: CASSQEAVVETQYF. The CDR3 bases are TGTGCCAGCAGCCAAGAAGCGGTTGTCGAGACCCAGTACTTC.